Described below is a single T cell receptor (beta chain) sequence and its context. Under the authors' procedure: Amplification of reference gene primers was used by the study to estimate nucleated cell counts. TCRdb's table, derived via immunoSEQ multiplex PCR, lists solely in-frame clones and lacks some. Clone size and V and J calls were adopted from that table, with D and trimming inferred from the DNA. Of approximately 150,000 clones listed, more than 75% are singletons. Trimming at V came to 5 bases and at J to 0 bases, leaving 5 bases not matched to a gene. Germline loops: CDR1 SNHLY, CDR2 FYNNEI. The CDR3 is 16 amino acids. The data were taken from a study of blood T cell repertoires in COVID-19. Study details: Specimens from acute and convalescent COVID-19 originated in the United States, Italy and Spain. T cells, B-cell-depleted T cells, or PBMCs provided the cDNA or gDNA that served as material.

Sequencing was done on a sample of peripheral blood. The gene calls are TRBV2 and TRBJ2-2; 8 nucleotides match TRBD1. This clonotype was sampled from a human donor with acute or convalescent COVID-19. The donor label of this sample is uncertain. The CDR3 nucleotides read TGTGCCAGCAGTCGTTCGGACAGGGCGAACACCGGGGAGCTGTTTTTT. It encodes CASSRSDRANTGELFF.